This T cell receptor beta chain was documented in a study of spatial heterogeneity in lung cancer (dated by TCRdb to about 2019). Looking at the study overall: More beta-chain than alpha-chain transcripts were consistently detected, likely reflecting higher beta-chain transcript abundance. Both alpha and beta chains were TCR-sequenced in around 220 tumor regions, 64 matched nontumor lung samples and around 54 PBMC samples obtained at surgery. In the raw uncorrected reads, each unique combination of TCR and UMI appeared more than ten times on average. In non-small cell lung cancer, the study quantitatively compared TCR alpha and beta repertoires across several tumor regions, matched nontumor lung, and blood. Nonsynonymous mutation counts, determined by whole-exome sequencing of tumor tissue, were related to features of the TCR repertoire. Overall study outcomes, separate from this receptor: Ubiquitous expanded tumor TCRs showed up in blood more often at tumor resection than at routine follow-up. Additional single-cell paired TCR alpha and beta sequencing was considered necessary to confirm, at a functional level, the hypothesis that regional TCRs recognize regional mutations.

Deletion took 1 base off V and 8 bases off J, with a span of 5 bases between the germline ends. The CDR3 spans 11 residues, from the cysteine through the phenylalanine. Solely the CDR3 DNA is kept, with 33 bases framed from the first base. Interpreted using the paper, the time point label stands for: sample taken at primary tumor resection. The donors were about 71 patients from the lung TRACERx cohort who had early-stage, untreated non-small cell lung cancer. Whole RNA extracted from tumor and nontumor lung tissue, or from cryopreserved PBMC samples, was used for TCR sequencing without cell sorting. A patient was chosen for TCR sequencing only when enough RNA was available from at least two tumor regions. Libraries were prepared through 5' RACE. Instrument used: NextSeq 500. In the TCR library protocol, a unique molecular identifier was attached to each TCR cDNA molecule so that PCR and sequencing errors could be corrected. As for the original processing: TCR identification, UMI-based error correction and CDR3 extraction were performed with Decombinator tools. Expanded TCRs were defined as those above a frequency of 2 per 1,000, corresponding to the top 1% of the tumor frequency distribution. Renyi diversity was computed with the R vegan package after each repertoire had been subsampled 100 times to 5,000 TCRs. CDR3 similarity networks were built from amino acid triplet string-kernel similarity, connecting CDR3s with pairwise similarity above 0.82. The raw public reads went through TCRdb reprocessing: fastp at Q25, MiXCR clone calling, in-frame beta chains kept. Every CDR3 protein is listed once, alongside the most common genes and DNA of its rows. The V and J calls follow TCRdb's processing rather than the paper's. For this sample there are approximately 66,000 distinct CDR3 sequences; approximately 6.3% appear just once. About 15% of the sample rests with the top ten.

This clonotype was counted a few times. Which antigen it targets is not known. No per-base quality is available; no much larger clone lies one base away. Here the chain combines TRBV12-3 or TRBV12-4 and TRBJ1-1, and the D gene may be TRBD1, 5 bases matching. The clonotype was recovered from a female donor with early-stage non-small cell lung cancer. The sequencing here drew on PBMCs, taken at surgery. The CDR3 loop reads CASSLGGEAFF. The DNA sequence is TGTGCCAGCAGTTTAGGGGGGGAAGCTTTCTTT.